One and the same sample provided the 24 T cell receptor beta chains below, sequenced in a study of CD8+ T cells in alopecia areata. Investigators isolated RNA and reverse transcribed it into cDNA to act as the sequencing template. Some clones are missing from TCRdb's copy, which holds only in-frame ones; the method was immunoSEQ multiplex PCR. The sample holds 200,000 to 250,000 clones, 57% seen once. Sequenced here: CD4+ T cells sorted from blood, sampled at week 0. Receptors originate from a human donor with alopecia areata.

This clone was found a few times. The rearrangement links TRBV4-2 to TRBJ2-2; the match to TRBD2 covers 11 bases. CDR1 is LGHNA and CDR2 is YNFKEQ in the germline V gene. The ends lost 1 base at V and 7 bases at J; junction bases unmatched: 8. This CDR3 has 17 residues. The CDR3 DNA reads TGTGCCAGCAGCCAAGCCTCGGGACTAGCGGAGTACGGGGAGCTGTTTTTT. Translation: CASSQASGLAEYGELFF.

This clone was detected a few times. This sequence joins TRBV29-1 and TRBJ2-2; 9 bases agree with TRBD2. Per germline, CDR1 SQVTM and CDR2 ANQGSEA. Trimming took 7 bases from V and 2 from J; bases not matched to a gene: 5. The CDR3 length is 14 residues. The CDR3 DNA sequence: TGCAGCGGCGAAGCGGGGGGCAACACCGGGGAGCTGTTTTTT. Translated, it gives CSGEAGGNTGELFF.

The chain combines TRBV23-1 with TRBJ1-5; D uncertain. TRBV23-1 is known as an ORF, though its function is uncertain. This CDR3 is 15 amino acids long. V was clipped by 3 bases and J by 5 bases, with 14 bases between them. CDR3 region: CASSHFSRVHQPQHF. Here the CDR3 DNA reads TGCGCCAGCAGTCACTTCTCAAGGGTGCATCAGCCCCAGCATTTT.

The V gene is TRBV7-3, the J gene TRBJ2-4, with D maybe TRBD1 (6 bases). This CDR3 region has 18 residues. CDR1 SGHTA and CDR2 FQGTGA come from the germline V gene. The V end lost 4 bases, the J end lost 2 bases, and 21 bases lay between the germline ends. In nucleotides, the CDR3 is TGTGCCAGCAGCTCTCGGCCCCACAGGGCGATAACCAAAAACATTCAGTACTTC. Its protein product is CASSSRPHRAITKNIQYF.

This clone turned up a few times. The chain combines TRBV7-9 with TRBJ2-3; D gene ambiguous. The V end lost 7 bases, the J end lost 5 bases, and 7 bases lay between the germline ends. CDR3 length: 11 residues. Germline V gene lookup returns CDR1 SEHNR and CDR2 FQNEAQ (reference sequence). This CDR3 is CASTTGDTQYF. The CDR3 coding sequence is TGTGCCAGCACCACCGGAGATACGCAGTATTTT.

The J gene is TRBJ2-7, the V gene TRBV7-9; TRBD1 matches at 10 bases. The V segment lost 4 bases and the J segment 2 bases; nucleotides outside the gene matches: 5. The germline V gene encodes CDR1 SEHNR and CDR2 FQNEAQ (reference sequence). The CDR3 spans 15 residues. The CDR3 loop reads CASSSGTGAPYEQYF. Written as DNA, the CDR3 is TGTGCCAGCAGCTCAGGGACAGGGGCCCCCTACGAGCAGTACTTC.

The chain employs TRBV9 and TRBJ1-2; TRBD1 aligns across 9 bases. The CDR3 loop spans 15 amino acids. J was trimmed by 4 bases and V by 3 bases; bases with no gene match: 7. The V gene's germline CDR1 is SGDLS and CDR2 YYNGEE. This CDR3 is CASSERTGASYGYTF. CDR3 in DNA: TGTGCCAGCAGCGAACGGACAGGGGCTAGCTATGGCTACACCTTC. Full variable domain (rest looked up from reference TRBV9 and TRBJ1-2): DSGVTQTPKHLITATGQRVTLRCSPRSGDLSVYWYQQSLDQGLQFLIQYYNGEERAKGNILERFSAQQFPDLHSELNLSSLELGDSALYFCASSERTGASYGYTFGSGTRLTVV.

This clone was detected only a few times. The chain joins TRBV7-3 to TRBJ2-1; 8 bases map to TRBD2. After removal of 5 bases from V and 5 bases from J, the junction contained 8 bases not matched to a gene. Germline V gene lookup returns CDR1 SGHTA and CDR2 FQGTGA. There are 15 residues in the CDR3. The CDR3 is CASSPADSGNNEQFF. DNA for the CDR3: TGTGCCAGCAGCCCGGCGGATAGCGGGAACAATGAGCAGTTCTTC.

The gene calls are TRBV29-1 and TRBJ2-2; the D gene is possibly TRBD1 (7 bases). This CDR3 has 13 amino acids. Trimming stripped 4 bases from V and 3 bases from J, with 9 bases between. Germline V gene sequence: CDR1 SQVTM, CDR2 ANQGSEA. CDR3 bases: TGCAGCGTTGCCAGGGGGGACACCGGGGAGCTGTTTTTT. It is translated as CSVARGDTGELFF.

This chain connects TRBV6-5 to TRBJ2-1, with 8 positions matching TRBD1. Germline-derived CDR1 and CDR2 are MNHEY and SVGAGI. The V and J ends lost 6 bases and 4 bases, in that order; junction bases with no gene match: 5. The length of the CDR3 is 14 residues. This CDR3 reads CASRRRTGYNEQFF. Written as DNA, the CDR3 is TGTGCCAGCAGACGCCGGACAGGGTACAATGAGCAGTTCTTC.

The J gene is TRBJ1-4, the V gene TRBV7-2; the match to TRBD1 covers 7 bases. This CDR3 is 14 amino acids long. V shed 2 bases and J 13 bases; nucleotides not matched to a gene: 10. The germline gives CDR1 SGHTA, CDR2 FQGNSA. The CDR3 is CASSLQQGSSGLFF. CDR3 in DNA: TGTGCCAGCAGCTTACAACAGGGGAGTTCAGGACTGTTTTTT.

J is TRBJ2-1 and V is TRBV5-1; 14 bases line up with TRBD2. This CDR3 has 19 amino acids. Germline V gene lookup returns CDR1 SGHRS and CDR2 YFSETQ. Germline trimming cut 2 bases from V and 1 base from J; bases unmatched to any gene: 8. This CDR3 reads CASSFSGTSGRWSYNEQFF. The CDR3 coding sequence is TGCGCCAGCAGCTTTTCCGGGACTAGCGGGAGATGGTCCTACAATGAGCAGTTCTTC.

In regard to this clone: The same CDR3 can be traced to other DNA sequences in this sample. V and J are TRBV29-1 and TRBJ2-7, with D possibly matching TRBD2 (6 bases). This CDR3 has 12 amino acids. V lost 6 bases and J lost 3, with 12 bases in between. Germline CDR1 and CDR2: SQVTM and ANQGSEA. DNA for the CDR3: TGCAGCGTGGGGACTTCGGGCTACGAGCAGTACTTC. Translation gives CSVGTSGYEQYF.

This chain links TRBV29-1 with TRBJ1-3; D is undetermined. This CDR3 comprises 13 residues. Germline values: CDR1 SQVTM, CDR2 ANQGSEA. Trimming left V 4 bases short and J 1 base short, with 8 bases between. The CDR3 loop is CSVVPGSGNTIYF. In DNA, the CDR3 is TGCAGCGTTGTGCCGGGTTCTGGAAACACCATATATTTT.

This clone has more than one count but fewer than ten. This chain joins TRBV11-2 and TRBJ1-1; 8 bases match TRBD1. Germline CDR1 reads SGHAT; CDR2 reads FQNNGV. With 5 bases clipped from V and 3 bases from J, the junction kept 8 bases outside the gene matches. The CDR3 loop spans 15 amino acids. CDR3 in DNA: TGTGCCAGCAGCACCGGACAGGGAGGGGACACTGAAGCTTTCTTT. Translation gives CASSTGQGGDTEAFF.

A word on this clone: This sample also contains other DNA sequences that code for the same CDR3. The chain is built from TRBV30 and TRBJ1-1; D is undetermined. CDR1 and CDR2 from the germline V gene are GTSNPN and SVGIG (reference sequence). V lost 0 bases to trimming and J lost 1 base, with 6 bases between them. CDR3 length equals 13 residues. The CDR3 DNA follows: TGTGCCTGGAGTGTCTTGGGGAACACTGAAGCTTTCTTT. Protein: CAWSVLGNTEAFF.

The chain's CDR3 is CASGLGPQETQYF. Here the CDR3 DNA reads TGCGCCAGCGGCCTGGGACCCCAAGAGACCCAGTACTTC. The chain recombines TRBV5-1 with TRBJ2-5; the D gene could be TRBD1 or TRBD2 (5 bases each). The CDR3 totals 13 residues. Trimming stripped 7 bases from V and 1 base from J, with 11 bases between. Germline values: CDR1 SGHRS, CDR2 YFSETQ.

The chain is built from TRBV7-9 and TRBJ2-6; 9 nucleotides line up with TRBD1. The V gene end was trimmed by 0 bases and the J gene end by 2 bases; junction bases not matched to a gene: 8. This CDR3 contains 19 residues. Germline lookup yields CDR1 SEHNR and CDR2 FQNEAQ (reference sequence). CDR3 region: CASSLAAWDRVTGANVLTF. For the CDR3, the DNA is TGTGCCAGCAGCTTAGCAGCCTGGGACAGGGTAACTGGGGCCAACGTCCTGACTTTC.

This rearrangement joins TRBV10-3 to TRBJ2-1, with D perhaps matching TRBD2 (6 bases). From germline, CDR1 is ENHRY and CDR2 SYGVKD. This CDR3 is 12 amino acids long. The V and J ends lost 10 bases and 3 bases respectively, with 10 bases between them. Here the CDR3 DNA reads TGTGCCACGGGGGAATTCTACAATGAGCAGTTCTTC. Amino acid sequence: CATGEFYNEQFF.

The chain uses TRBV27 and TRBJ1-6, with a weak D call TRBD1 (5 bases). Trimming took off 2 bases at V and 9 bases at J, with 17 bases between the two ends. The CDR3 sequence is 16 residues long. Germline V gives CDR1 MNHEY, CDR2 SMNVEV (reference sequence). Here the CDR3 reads CASSLRLGGGSSPLHF. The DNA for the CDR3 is TGTGCCAGCAGTTTAAGATTGGGGGGAGGGAGTTCACCCCTCCACTTT.

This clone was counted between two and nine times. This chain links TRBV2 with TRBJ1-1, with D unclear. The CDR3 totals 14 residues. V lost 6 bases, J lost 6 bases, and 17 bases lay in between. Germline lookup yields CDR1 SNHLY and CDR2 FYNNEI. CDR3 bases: TGTGCCAGCAGCCCACTTCTAGGACGGTCTGAAGCTTTCTTT. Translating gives CASSPLLGRSEAFF.

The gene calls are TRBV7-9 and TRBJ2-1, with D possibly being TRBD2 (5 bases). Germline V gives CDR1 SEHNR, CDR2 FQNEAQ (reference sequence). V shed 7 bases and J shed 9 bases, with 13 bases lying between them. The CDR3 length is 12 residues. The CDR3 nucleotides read TGTGCCAGCACCAGCACTAGTTCTGAGCAGTTCTTC. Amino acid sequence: CASTSTSSEQFF.

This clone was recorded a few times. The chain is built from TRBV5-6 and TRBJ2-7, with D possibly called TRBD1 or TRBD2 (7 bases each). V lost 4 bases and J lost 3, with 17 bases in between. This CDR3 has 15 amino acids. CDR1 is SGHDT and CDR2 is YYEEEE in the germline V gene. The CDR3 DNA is TGTGCCAGCAGCCTGACAGGGTGGGGGGGCTACGAGCAGTACTTC. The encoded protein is CASSLTGWGGYEQYF.

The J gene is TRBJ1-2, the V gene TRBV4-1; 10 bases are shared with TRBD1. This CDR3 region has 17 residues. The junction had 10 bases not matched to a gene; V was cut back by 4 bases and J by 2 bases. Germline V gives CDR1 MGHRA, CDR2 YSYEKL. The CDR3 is CASSRTGTGVMNYGYTF. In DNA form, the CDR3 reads TGCGCCAGCAGCCGAACCGGGACAGGGGTTATGAACTATGGCTACACCTTC.